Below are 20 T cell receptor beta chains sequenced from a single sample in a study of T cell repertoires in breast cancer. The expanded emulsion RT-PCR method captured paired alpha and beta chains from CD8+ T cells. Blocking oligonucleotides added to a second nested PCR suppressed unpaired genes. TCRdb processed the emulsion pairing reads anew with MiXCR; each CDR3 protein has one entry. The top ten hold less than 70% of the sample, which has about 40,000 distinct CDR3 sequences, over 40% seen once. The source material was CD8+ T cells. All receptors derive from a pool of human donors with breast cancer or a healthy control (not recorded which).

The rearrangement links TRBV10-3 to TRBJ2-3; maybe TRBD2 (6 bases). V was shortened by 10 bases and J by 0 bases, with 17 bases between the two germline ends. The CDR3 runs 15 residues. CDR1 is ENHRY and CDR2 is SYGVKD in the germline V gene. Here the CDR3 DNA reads TGTGCCAGCGTGGGGGGATCTGAAAGCACAGATACGCAGTATTTT. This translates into CASVGGSESTDTQYF.

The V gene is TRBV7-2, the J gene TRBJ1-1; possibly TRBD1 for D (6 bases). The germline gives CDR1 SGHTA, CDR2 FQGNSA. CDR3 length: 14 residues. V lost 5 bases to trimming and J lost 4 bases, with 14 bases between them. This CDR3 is CASSPWGAGTEAFF. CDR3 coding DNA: TGTGCCAGCAGCCCTTGGGGGGCTGGCACTGAAGCTTTCTTT.

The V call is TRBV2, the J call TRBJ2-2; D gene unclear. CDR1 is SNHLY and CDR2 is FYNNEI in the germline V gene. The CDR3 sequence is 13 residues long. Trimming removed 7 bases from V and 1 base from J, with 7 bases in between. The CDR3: CASTAENTGELFF. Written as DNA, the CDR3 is TGTGCCAGCACGGCAGAGAACACCGGGGAGCTGTTTTTT.

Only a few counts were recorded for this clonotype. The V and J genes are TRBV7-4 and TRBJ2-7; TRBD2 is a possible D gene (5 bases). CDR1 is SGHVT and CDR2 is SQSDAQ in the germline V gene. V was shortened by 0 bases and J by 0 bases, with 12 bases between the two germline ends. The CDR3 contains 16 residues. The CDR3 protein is CASSLARRVLSYEQYF. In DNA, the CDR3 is TGTGCCAGCAGCTTAGCTAGGCGGGTCCTCTCCTACGAGCAGTACTTC.

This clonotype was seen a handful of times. The CDR3 is CASSARGTGGASEAFF. In nucleotides, the CDR3 is TGTGCCAGCAGCGCCAGGGGTACAGGGGGCGCGTCTGAAGCTTTCTTT. The V gene is TRBV7-9, the J gene TRBJ1-1; 9 nucleotides align to TRBD1. The length of the CDR3 is 16 residues. Germline CDR1 reads SEHNR; CDR2 reads FQNEAQ (reference sequence). V lost 5 bases to trimming and J lost 6 bases; unmatched junction nucleotides: 13.

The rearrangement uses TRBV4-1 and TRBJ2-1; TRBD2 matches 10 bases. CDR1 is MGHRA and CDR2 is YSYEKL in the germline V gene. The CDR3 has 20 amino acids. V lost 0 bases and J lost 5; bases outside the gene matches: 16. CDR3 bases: TGCGCCAGCAGCCAAGAGGCGGCTCCGCCGGGACTAGCGACCAACAATGAGCAGTTCTTC. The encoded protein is CASSQEAAPPGLATNNEQFF.

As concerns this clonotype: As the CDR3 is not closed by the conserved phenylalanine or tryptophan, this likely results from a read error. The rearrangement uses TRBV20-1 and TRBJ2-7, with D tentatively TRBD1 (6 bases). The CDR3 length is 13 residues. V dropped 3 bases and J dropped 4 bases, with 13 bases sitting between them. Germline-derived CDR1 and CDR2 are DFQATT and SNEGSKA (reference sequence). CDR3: CSASSPQGYEQYS. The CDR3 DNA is TGCAGTGCTAGCAGCCCACAGGGTTACGAGCAGTACTCC.

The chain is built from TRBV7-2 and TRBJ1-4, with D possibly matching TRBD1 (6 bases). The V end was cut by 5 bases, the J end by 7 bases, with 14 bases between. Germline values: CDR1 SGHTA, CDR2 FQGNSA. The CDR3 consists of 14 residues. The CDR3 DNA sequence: TGTGCCAGCAGCCCCATCGAGGGGGTTGAAAAACTGTTTTTT. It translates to CASSPIEGVEKLFF.

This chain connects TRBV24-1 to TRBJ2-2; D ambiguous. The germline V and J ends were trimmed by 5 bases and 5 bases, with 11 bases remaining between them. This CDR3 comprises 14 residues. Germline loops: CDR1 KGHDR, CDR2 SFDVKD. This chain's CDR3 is CATSGELETGELFF. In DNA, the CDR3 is TGTGCCACCAGTGGCGAGTTAGAGACCGGGGAGCTGTTTTTT.

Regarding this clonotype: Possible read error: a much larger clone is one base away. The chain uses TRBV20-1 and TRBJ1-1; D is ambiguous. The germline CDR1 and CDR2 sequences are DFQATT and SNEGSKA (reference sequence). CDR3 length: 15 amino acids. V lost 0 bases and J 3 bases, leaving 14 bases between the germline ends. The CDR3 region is CSARDTGRADTEAFF. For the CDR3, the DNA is TGCAGTGCTAGAGATACGGGCAGAGCGGACACTGAAGCTTTCTTT.

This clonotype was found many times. CDR3 in amino acids: CASSLSVWGNQPQHF. Here the CDR3 DNA reads TGTGCCAGCAGTTTATCGGTCTGGGGGAATCAGCCCCAGCATTTT. The chain recombines TRBV27 with TRBJ1-5, with D possibly TRBD1 on 5 matching bases. CDR1 is MNHEY and CDR2 is SMNVEV in the germline V gene (reference sequence). The CDR3 totals 15 residues. V dropped 0 bases and J dropped 4 bases, with 10 bases sitting between them.

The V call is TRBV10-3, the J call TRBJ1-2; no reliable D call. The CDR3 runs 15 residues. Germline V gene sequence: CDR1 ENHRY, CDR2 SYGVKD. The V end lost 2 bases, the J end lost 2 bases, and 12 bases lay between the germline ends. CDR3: CAISEPVGRNYGYTF. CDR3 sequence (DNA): TGTGCCATCAGTGAGCCAGTCGGACGGAACTATGGCTACACCTTC.

As DNA, the CDR3 is TGTGCCAGCAGAACAGACATGGGTACCCAAAAGAACACTGAAGCTTTCTTT. This translates into CASRTDMGTQKNTEAFF. The chain couples TRBV6-2 or TRBV6-3 to TRBJ1-1; no clear D. CDR3 length: 17 amino acids. Germline V CDR1 and CDR2: MNHEY, SVGEGT. Trimming shortened V by 6 bases and J by 1 base, and 21 bases separated the two germline ends.

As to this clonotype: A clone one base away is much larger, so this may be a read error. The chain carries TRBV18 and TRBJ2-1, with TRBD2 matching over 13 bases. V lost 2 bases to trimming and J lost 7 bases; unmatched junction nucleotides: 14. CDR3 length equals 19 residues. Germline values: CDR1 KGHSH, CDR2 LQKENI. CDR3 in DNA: TGTGCCAGCTCACCAAAAGGAGCGGGACTAGCGGGACCCCAGAATGAGCAGTTCTTC. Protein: CASSPKGAGLAGPQNEQFF.

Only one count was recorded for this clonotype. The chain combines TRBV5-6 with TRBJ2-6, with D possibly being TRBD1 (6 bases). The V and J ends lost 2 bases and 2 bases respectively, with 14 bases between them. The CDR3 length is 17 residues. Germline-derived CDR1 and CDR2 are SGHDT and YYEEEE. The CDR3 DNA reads TGTGCCAGCAGCTTTGGGACAACCCGCCCTGGGGCCAACGTCCTGACTTTC. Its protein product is CASSFGTTRPGANVLTF.

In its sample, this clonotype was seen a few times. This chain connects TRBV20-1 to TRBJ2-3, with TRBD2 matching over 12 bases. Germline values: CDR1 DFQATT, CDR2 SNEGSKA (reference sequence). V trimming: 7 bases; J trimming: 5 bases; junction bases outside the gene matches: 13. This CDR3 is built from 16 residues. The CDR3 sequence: CSVRGPSGGAEDTQYF. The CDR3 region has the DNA TGCAGTGTTAGGGGCCCTAGCGGGGGGGCGGAAGATACGCAGTATTTT.

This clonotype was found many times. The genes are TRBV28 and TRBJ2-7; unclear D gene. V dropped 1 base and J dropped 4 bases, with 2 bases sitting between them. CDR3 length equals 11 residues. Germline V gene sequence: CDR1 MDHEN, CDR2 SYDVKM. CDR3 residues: CASSLFYEQYF. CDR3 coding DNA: TGTGCCAGCAGTTTATTTTACGAGCAGTACTTC. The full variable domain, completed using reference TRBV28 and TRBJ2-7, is DVKVTQSSRYLVKRTGEKVFLECVQDMDHENMFWYRQDPGLGLRLIYFSYDVKMKEKGDIPEGYSVSREKKERFSLILESASTNQTSMYLCASSLFYEQYFGPGTRLTVT.

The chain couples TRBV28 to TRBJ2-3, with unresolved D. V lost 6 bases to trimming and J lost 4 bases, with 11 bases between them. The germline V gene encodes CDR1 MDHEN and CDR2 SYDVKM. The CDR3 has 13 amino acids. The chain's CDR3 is CASSRRAADTQYF. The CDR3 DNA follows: TGTGCCAGCAGCCGAAGGGCGGCAGATACGCAGTATTTT.

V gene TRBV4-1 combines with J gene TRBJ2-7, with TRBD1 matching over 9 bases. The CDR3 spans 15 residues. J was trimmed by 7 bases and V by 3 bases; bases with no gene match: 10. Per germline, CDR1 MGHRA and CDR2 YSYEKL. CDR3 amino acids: CASSQTGTGPGEQYF. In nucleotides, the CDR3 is TGCGCCAGCAGCCAGACCGGGACAGGGCCGGGTGAGCAGTACTTC.

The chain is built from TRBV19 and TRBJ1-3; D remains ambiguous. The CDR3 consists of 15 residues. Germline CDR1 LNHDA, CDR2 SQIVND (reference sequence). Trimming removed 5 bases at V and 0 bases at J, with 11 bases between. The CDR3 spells CASSYSLDSGNTIYF. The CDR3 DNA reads TGTGCCAGTAGTTACAGCCTTGACTCTGGAAACACCATATATTTT.